This entry lists 27 T cell receptor beta chains sequenced from one sample in a study of regulatory T cells in long-lasting Graves disease. Time point given: persistent/refractory GD, antithyroid drugs over 5 years with positive TRAb. PBMCs were the source of the RNA used for TCR sequencing. Library construction for TCR beta used iRepertoire HTBI primers and Arm-PCR of CDR3 regions. Via MiXCR, TCRdb re-called the multiplex PCR reads, giving one row per CDR3 protein. The sample holds fewer than 400,000 distinct CDR3 sequences; under 25% are singletons and the top ten take less than 25%. Sequenced here: peripheral blood mononuclear cells (PBMCs), sampled when the disease was refractory, from a patient treated with antithyroid drugs. These TCRs come from a female donor with Graves disease.

By its share, this clonotype is medium-sized. The rearrangement uses TRBV2 and TRBJ1-1; 11 positions match TRBD1. The CDR3 has 14 residues. Losses at the gene ends were 9 bases for V and 0 bases for J; bases not matched to a gene: 3. Germline V gene sequence: CDR1 SNHLY, CDR2 FYNNEI. In nucleotides, the CDR3 is TGTGCCAGGGGGACAGGGGGGATGAACACTGAAGCTTTCTTT. Translated: CARGTGGMNTEAFF. Using reference TRBV2 and TRBJ1-1 for the parts outside the CDR3, the full variable domain is EPEVTQTPSHQVTQMGQEVILRCVPISNHLYFYWYRQILGQKVEFLVSFYNNEISEKSEIFDDQFSVERPDGSNFTLKIRSTKLEDSAMYFCARGTGGMNTEAFFGQGTRLTVV.

This clonotype was found a few times. The CDR3 is CASSMGTVEIYEQYF. As DNA, the CDR3 is TGTGCCAGTAGTATGGGGACAGTGGAGATCTACGAGCAGTACTTC. This chain connects TRBV19 to TRBJ2-7; 7 bases agree with TRBD1. Looked up from germline, CDR1 is LNHDA and CDR2 is SQIVND (reference sequence). CDR3 length: 15 residues. The J segment lost 3 bases and the V segment lost 3 bases, leaving 8 bases of the junction unmatched.

The genes are TRBV7-2 and TRBJ1-1; D might be TRBD1 (5 bases). Germline V gene sequence: CDR1 SGHTA, CDR2 FQGNSA. Trimming pared 5 bases from V and 5 bases from J, leaving 21 bases between. The CDR3 has 16 residues. CDR3 sequence: CASSPGALVGRTEAFF. CDR3 DNA sequence: TGTGCCAGCAGCCCTGGGGCACTCGTGGGGAGGACTGAAGCTTTCTTT.

J is TRBJ2-6 and V is TRBV28, with no clear D. The V gene's germline CDR1 is MDHEN and CDR2 SYDVKM. This CDR3 has 14 residues. Trimming took 7 bases from V and 4 from J, leaving 11 bases between them. CDR3 region: CASKEPPGANVLTF. CDR3 DNA: TGTGCCAGCAAGGAGCCCCCCGGGGCCAACGTCCTGACTTTC.

The rearrangement links TRBV6-1 to TRBJ2-7; 10 nucleotides agree with TRBD2. There are 16 residues in the CDR3. Per the germline V gene, CDR1 is MNHNS and CDR2 is SASEGT. V was pared by 7 bases and J by 1 base, with 10 bases of the junction left unmatched. This CDR3 is CASIPNPSGGSYEQYF. The CDR3 coding sequence is TGTGCCAGCATTCCCAATCCTAGCGGGGGTTCCTACGAGCAGTACTTC.

Many counts were recorded for this clonotype. This chain uses TRBV28 with TRBJ2-6; D unresolved. V dropped 4 bases and J dropped 2 bases, with 0 bases sitting between them. The CDR3 spans 12 residues. Germline V gene sequence: CDR1 MDHEN, CDR2 SYDVKM. The CDR3: CASSSGANVLTF. The DNA for the CDR3 is TGTGCCAGCAGTTCTGGGGCCAACGTCCTGACTTTC.

This clonotype was seen repeatedly, ten times or more. The V and J genes are TRBV28 and TRBJ2-7; D remains unclear. The CDR3 is 15 amino acids. Germline assignment: CDR1 MDHEN and CDR2 SYDVKM. Trimming stripped 6 bases from V and 0 bases from J, with 15 bases between. CDR3 loop: CASSNRTWSSYEQYF. The CDR3 bases are TGTGCCAGCAGCAACCGGACGTGGAGCTCCTACGAGCAGTACTTC.

The sample holds many counts of this clonotype. The V and J genes are TRBV12-3 or TRBV12-4 and TRBJ1-4; no clear D. The CDR3 covers 14 residues. V lost 6 bases and J 8 bases, leaving 16 bases between the germline ends. DNA for the CDR3: TGTGCCAGCAGCCTCCGGGATACGGCAGAAAAACTGTTTTTT. Encoded protein: CASSLRDTAEKLFF.

This clonotype was counted many times. This rearrangement joins TRBV27 to TRBJ2-7, with 12 nucleotides matching TRBD1. Germline V gene sequence: CDR1 MNHEY, CDR2 SMNVEV (reference sequence). The CDR3 has 14 residues. Unmatched junction bases numbered 7, after V lost 8 bases and J lost 5 bases. The CDR3, as DNA: TGTGCCAGCGGGCGGGGGGACAGGGGGCACGAGCAGTACTTC. Translated, it gives CASGRGDRGHEQYF.

There are many counts of this clonotype. This chain uses TRBV28 with TRBJ2-7; D is undetermined. The length of the CDR3 is 14 residues. Germline V gene data show CDR1 as MDHEN and CDR2 as SYDVKM. Trimming pared 5 bases from V and 7 bases from J, leaving 18 bases between. For the CDR3, the DNA is TGTGCCAGCAGTCCTCCCGACTCGACTGAAGAGCAGTACTTC. Translation: CASSPPDSTEEQYF.

Many counts were recorded for this clonotype. The chain employs TRBV6-1 and TRBJ2-7, with no clear D. In germline, CDR1 is MNHNS, CDR2 SASEGT. The V gene lost 6 bases and the J gene lost 1 base, with 16 bases spanning the gap. CDR3 length: 15 residues. CDR3 DNA sequence: TGTGCCAGCAGGTCCCCGGTGCTGGTTTCCTACGAGCAGTACTTC. Translating gives CASRSPVLVSYEQYF.

Concerning this clonotype: This could be a read error, since a much larger clone is one nucleotide away. The V and J genes are TRBV20-1 and TRBJ2-5; D perhaps matches TRBD1 (5 bases). V dropped 3 bases and J dropped 5 bases, with 16 bases sitting between them. Germline V gives CDR1 DFQATT, CDR2 SNEGSKA (reference sequence). This CDR3 has 14 residues. This CDR3 is CSASPGALYETQYF. The CDR3 DNA reads TGCAGTGCTAGCCCTGGGGCCTTGTACGAGACCCAGTACTTC.

This chain links TRBV6-1 with TRBJ1-1; the match to TRBD1 covers 7 bases. Germline V gives CDR1 MNHNS, CDR2 SASEGT. The CDR3 extends over 18 amino acids. The junction had 17 bases not matched to a gene; V was cut back by 3 bases and J by 4 bases. The CDR3 region has the DNA TGTGCCAGCAGTGACCCGACCGGACAGGTTAAGAGGTCCACTGAAGCTTTCTTT. Translating gives CASSDPTGQVKRSTEAFF.

This clonotype was picked up many times. The chain uses TRBV28 and TRBJ2-2; 7 bases line up with TRBD1. This CDR3 is 15 amino acids long. CDR1 and CDR2 from the germline V gene are MDHEN and SYDVKM. V lost 5 bases, J lost 6 bases, and 9 bases stayed unmatched. The CDR3 coding sequence is TGTGCCAGCAGTCCAGGGGACAGAGCCTCCGGGGAGCTGTTTTTT. Translated: CASSPGDRASGELFF.

There are a few counts of this clonotype. The rearrangement joins TRBV29-1 to TRBJ1-1; D not certain. The CDR3 covers 11 residues. Germline loops: CDR1 SQVTM, CDR2 ANQGSEA. The ends were cut back, 6 bases at V and 4 bases at J, with 9 bases in the middle. CDR3 in DNA: TGCAGCGTCGCCCTCAGCACTGAAGCTTTCTTT. Encoded protein: CSVALSTEAFF.

At least ten counts were recorded for this clonotype. The gene calls are TRBV20-1 and TRBJ2-7; D is tentatively TRBD1 or TRBD2 (5 bases each). The ends were cut back, 4 bases at V and 2 bases at J, with 9 bases in the middle. Germline assignment: CDR1 DFQATT and CDR2 SNEGSKA (reference sequence). The CDR3 is made up of 12 amino acids. This CDR3 reads CSAKTGPYEQYF. The CDR3 region has the DNA TGCAGTGCTAAAACGGGGCCCTACGAGCAGTACTTC.

This clonotype was detected only a few times. The chain combines TRBV11-2 with TRBJ1-3, with a weak D call TRBD1 (5 bases). This CDR3 spans 17 amino acids. Trimming removed 7 bases from V and 0 bases from J, with 19 bases in between. Germline values: CDR1 SGHAT, CDR2 FQNNGV. CDR3 nucleotides: TGTGCCAGCACCGAGGGGAGGGGAAGATTCTCTGGAAACACCATATATTTT. This sequence encodes CASTEGRGRFSGNTIYF.

The chain recombines TRBV20-1 with TRBJ2-3, with no clear D. Trimming left V 8 bases short and J 0 bases short, with 21 bases between. Per the germline V gene, CDR1 is DFQATT and CDR2 is SNEGSKA (reference sequence). This CDR3 has 16 amino acids. The CDR3 loop reads CSSHPPTERSTDTQYF. The DNA of the CDR3 is TGCAGTTCCCACCCCCCCACGGAGAGAAGCACAGATACGCAGTATTTT.

This clonotype came up a few times. The chain couples TRBV12-3 or TRBV12-4 to TRBJ2-1; D call uncertain. V lost 6 bases, J lost 3 bases, and 12 bases lay in between. The CDR3 has 14 amino acids. CDR3 region: CASSSPQRYNEQFF. As DNA, the CDR3 is TGTGCCAGCAGCTCACCCCAGCGCTACAATGAGCAGTTCTTC.

The chain joins TRBV29-1 to TRBJ2-3, with D possibly matching TRBD2 (6 bases). Germline V lookup: CDR1 SQVTM, CDR2 ANQGSEA. Deletions cut 3 bases from V and 4 bases from J, with 11 bases between. This CDR3 comprises 13 residues. The CDR3 DNA follows: TGCAGCGTTGACGGGGGAGGCGCAGATACGCAGTATTTT. This sequence encodes CSVDGGGADTQYF.

The rearrangement uses TRBV5-1 and TRBJ2-7, with 9 positions matching TRBD1. Germline V CDR1 and CDR2: SGHRS, YFSETQ. The CDR3 is made up of 16 amino acids. After removal of 4 bases from V and 9 bases from J, the junction contained 17 bases not matched to a gene. The CDR3: CASSPHLGTGRVGQYF. The CDR3 DNA sequence: TGCGCCAGCAGCCCCCATCTTGGGACAGGGAGGGTCGGGCAGTACTTC.

The gene calls are TRBV2 and TRBJ2-3; D unclear. Per the germline V gene, CDR1 is SNHLY and CDR2 is FYNNEI. The V end lost 6 bases, the J end lost 9 bases, and 13 bases lay between the germline ends. The CDR3 has 12 residues. As DNA, the CDR3 is TGTGCCAGCAGCGCCTCATTGGAGACGCAGTATTTT. It is translated as CASSASLETQYF.

Points on this clonotype: One end of the junction does not line up with germline, which may come from a read error. V is TRBV4-3 and J is TRBJ1-2, with TRBD1 matching over 10 bases. This CDR3 contains 14 residues. CDR1 LGHNA and CDR2 YSLEER come from the germline V gene. Written as DNA, the CDR3 is TGCGCCAGCAGCCAGGACAGGGGGAACTATGGCTACGCCTTC. It specifies CASSQDRGNYGYAF.

This clonotype was seen ten or more times. This chain connects TRBV7-9 to TRBJ2-7, with D perhaps assigned TRBD1 or TRBD2 (5 bases each). Germline CDR1 reads SEHNR; CDR2 reads FQNEAQ (reference sequence). Trimming removed 1 base from V and 2 bases from J, with 9 bases in between. The CDR3 runs to 14 residues. DNA of the CDR3: TGTGCCAGCAGCTTAGGGGACGGCCCCTACGAGCAGTACTTC. Translating gives CASSLGDGPYEQYF.

V usage is TRBV28 and J usage is TRBJ2-7, with D perhaps matching TRBD2 (6 bases). Germline V gene lookup returns CDR1 MDHEN and CDR2 SYDVKM. Trimming removed 3 bases from V and 10 bases from J, with 13 bases in between. This CDR3 has 12 amino acids. The CDR3 protein is CASSLAGEAQYF. The CDR3 nucleotides read TGTGCCAGCAGTTTGGCCGGGGAGGCCCAGTACTTC.

The chain employs TRBV10-3 and TRBJ1-5; no clear D. Trimming took 6 bases from V and 4 from J, leaving 13 bases between them. The CDR3 loop spans 14 amino acids. Germline loops: CDR1 ENHRY, CDR2 SYGVKD. The CDR3 sequence: CAIRGEGGNQPQHF. CDR3 sequence (DNA): TGTGCCATCAGGGGAGAGGGTGGTAATCAGCCCCAGCATTTT.

V and J are TRBV13 and TRBJ1-1; D perhaps matches TRBD1 (5 bases). V lost 2 bases to trimming and J lost 6 bases, with 13 bases between them. This CDR3 contains 14 residues. Looked up from germline, CDR1 is PRHDT and CDR2 is FYEKMQ (reference sequence). CDR3 in amino acids: CASSLIWGGAEAFF. CDR3 DNA sequence: TGTGCCAGCAGCTTAATTTGGGGGGGAGCTGAAGCTTTCTTT. The variable domain in full, with the rest retrieved from reference TRBV13 and TRBJ1-1, is AAGVIQSPRHLIKEKRETATLKCYPIPRHDTVYWYQQGPGQDPQFLISFYEKMQSDKGSIPDRFSAQQFSDYHSELNMSSLELGDSALYFCASSLIWGGAEAFFGQGTRLTVV.